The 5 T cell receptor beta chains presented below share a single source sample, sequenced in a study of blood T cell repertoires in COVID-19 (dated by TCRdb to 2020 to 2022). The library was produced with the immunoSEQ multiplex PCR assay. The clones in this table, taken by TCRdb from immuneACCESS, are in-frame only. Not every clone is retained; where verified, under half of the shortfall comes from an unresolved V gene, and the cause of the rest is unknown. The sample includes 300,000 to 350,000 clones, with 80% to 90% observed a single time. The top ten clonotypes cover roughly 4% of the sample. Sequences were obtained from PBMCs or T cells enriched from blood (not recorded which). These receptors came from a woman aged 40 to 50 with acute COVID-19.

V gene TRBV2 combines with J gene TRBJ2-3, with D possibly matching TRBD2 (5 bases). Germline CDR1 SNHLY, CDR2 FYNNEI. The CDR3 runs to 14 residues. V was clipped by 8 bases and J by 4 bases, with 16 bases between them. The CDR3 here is CASHRLAVPDTQYF. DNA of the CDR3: TGTGCCAGCCATCGGCTAGCAGTTCCAGATACGCAGTATTTT. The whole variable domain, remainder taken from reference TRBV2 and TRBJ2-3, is EPEVTQTPSHQVTQMGQEVILRCVPISNHLYFYWYRQILGQKVEFLVSFYNNEISEKSEIFDDQFSVERPDGSNFTLKIRSTKLEDSAMYFCASHRLAVPDTQYFGPGTRLTVL.

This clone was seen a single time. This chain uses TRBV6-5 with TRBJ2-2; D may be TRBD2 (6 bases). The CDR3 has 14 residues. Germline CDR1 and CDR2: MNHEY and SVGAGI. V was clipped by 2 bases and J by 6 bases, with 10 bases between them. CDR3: CASSYRLVPGELFF. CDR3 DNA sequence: TGTGCCAGCAGTTACAGACTAGTCCCCGGGGAGCTGTTTTTT.

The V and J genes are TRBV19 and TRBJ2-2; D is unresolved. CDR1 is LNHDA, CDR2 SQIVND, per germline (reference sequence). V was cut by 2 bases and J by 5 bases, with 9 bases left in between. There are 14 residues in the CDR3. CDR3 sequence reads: CASSIRSRTGELFF. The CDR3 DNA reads TGTGCCAGTAGTATACGCTCGCGGACCGGGGAGCTGTTTTTT.

This CDR3 is CASSPGQGSSQPQHF. CDR3 sequence (DNA): TGCGCCAGCAGTCCCGGACAGGGTAGTAGTCAGCCCCAGCATTTT. The chain links TRBV23-1 to TRBJ1-5; 8 bases are a match to TRBD1. TRBV23-1 is assigned to the ORF class and has an uncertain function. The CDR3 length is 15 residues. Germline trimming cut 4 bases from V and 6 bases from J; bases unmatched to any gene: 8.

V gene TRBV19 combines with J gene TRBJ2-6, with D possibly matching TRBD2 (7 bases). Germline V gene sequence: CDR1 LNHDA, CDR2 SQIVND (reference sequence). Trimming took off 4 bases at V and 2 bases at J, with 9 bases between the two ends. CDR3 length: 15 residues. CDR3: CASSRGGPGANVLTF. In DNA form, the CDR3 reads TGTGCCAGTAGTAGGGGGGGCCCTGGGGCCAACGTCCTGACTTTC.